This T cell receptor (beta chain) was sequenced in a study of T cells after yellow fever vaccination. In the study overall: Preparation of the low-cell-number fractions used SMART-Seq v4 Ultra Low Input. Whole-study results and caveats: Few clonotypes appeared in both CD4 and CD8 compartments.

This clonotype was observed at least ten times. Its antigen is not known. The CDR3 extends over 14 amino acids. Trimming removed 2 bases at V and 3 bases at J, with 13 bases between. Germline V gives CDR1 DFQATT, CDR2 SNEGSKA (reference sequence). From the 5' RACE reads, TCRdb called clonotypes with MiXCR, one entry per CDR3 protein. The repertoire has a few hundred thousand distinct CDR3 sequences, over 4.5% of them found once; the top ten carry approximately 3.5%. The sequences come from CD4+ T cells sorted from PBMCs, collected on the day of the yellow fever booster vaccination. This receptor was obtained from a man younger than 35 who received the YFV17D yellow fever vaccine. The V and J genes are TRBV20-1 and TRBJ1-2, with D possibly being TRBD1 (6 bases). DNA of the CDR3: TGCAGTGCTAGACCCCCGACAGGAGACTATGGCTACACCTTC. Residues: CSARPPTGDYGYTF.